These 16 T cell receptor beta chains were sequenced from one sample in a study of CD8 T cells in Susac syndrome. Random hexamers were used to reverse transcribe an amount of about 0.5 to 1 ug RNA. TCRdb called the immunoSEQ multiplex PCR reads again in MiXCR, with one record for every CDR3 protein. The sample yields some 220,000 distinct CDR3 sequences, about 95% seen once. The sample taken for sequencing was CD4+ T cells from PBMCs. All receptors derive from a human donor with multiple sclerosis.

This chain's CDR3 is CASKSGGFQPQHF. The CDR3 DNA reads TGTGCCAGCAAGTCAGGGGGCTTTCAGCCCCAGCATTTT. The rearrangement links TRBV28 to TRBJ1-5; 8 bases align to TRBD1. This CDR3 has 13 amino acids. With 7 bases clipped from V and 6 bases from J, the junction kept 5 bases outside the gene matches. From germline, CDR1 is MDHEN and CDR2 SYDVKM.

This CDR3 is CSGMTSGLRTGELFF. Written as DNA, the CDR3 is TGCAGCGGAATGACTAGCGGGTTACGCACCGGGGAGCTGTTTTTT. The chain recombines TRBV29-1 with TRBJ2-2; 10 bases match TRBD2. V lost 7 bases, J lost 4 bases, and 9 bases stayed unmatched. Germline V gives CDR1 SQVTM, CDR2 ANQGSEA. The CDR3 sequence is 15 residues long.

About this clonotype: One end of the junction is discordant with germline, which a read error may explain. V usage is TRBV5-1 and J usage is TRBJ2-5, with D uncertain. Germline V lookup: CDR1 SGHRS, CDR2 YFSETQ. The CDR3 has 11 amino acids. CDR3 nucleotides: TGTGCCAGCAGTGCTAGGGAGACCCAGTACTTC. Its translation is CASSARETQYF. The full variable domain, with the rest looked up from reference TRBV5-1 and TRBJ2-5, is KAGVTQTPRYLIKTRGQQVTLSCSPISGHRSVSWYQQTPGQGLQFLFEYFSETQRNKGNFPGRFSGRQFSNSRSEMNVSTLELGDSALYLCASSARETQYFGPGTRLLVL.

The chain employs TRBV28 and TRBJ1-2; D call uncertain. The germline V gene has CDR1 MDHEN and CDR2 SYDVKM. V shed 2 bases and J shed 4 bases, with 11 bases lying between them. The CDR3 runs to 14 residues. The CDR3, as DNA: TGTGCCAGCAGTTTACAGCAGCCCCTCTATGGCTACACCTTC. Encoded protein: CASSLQQPLYGYTF.

The chain links TRBV5-4 to TRBJ1-1; 8 bases align to TRBD1. Looked up from germline, CDR1 is SGHNT and CDR2 is YYREEE (reference sequence). The V and J ends lost 10 bases and 4 bases, in that order; junction bases with no gene match: 12. The CDR3 spans 14 residues. The CDR3 DNA sequence: TGTGCCGCAGGGGGCAGGGCCCAAGGCACTGAAGCTTTCTTT. Amino acid sequence: CAAGGRAQGTEAFF.

The chain has TRBV10-3 and TRBJ1-2; 7 bases match TRBD1. The CDR3 is 15 residues long. In germline, CDR1 is ENHRY, CDR2 SYGVKD. The J segment lost 6 bases and the V segment lost 2 bases, leaving 9 bases of the junction unmatched. The chain's CDR3 is CAISENRGIADGYTF. In nucleotides, the CDR3 is TGTGCCATCAGTGAGAACAGGGGCATTGCGGATGGCTACACCTTC.

With respect to this clonotype: Its ends do not fully match the called genes, so a read error is possible. This chain joins TRBV5-6 and TRBJ1-1; 7 bases are shared with TRBD1. CDR1 is SGHDT, CDR2 YYEEEE, per germline. This CDR3 region has 13 residues. The DNA for the CDR3 is TGTGCCAGCAGCCCGACAGGGAACGCTGAAGCTTTCTTT. Translation gives CASSPTGNAEAFF.

Of note for this clonotype: One end of the junction varies from germline; a read error may be responsible. The rearrangement joins TRBV28 to TRBJ2-7, with TRBD1 matching over 9 bases. CDR1 and CDR2 (germline): MDHEN, SYDVKM. The CDR3 sequence is 15 residues long. CDR3 DNA: TGTGCCAGCAGCCCTAGGTACAGGCGGGGACAGGGTGTCGACTTC. Encoded protein: CASSPRYRRGQGVDF.

The CDR3 region has the DNA TGTGCCAGCAGCCACGCTACTGAAGCTTTCTTT. It encodes CASSHATEAFF. The rearrangement uses TRBV3-1 and TRBJ1-1; D gene uncertain. The V gene's germline CDR1 is LGHDT and CDR2 YNNKEL (reference sequence). The CDR3 totals 11 residues. Trimming shortened V by 3 bases and J by 5 bases, and 4 bases separated the two germline ends.

The chain employs TRBV25-1 and TRBJ1-2; TRBD1 is a possible D gene (6 bases). Trimming removed 4 bases at V and 7 bases at J, with 10 bases between. Germline V gene sequence: CDR1 MGHDK, CDR2 SYGVNS. The CDR3 is made up of 12 amino acids. CDR3 amino acids: CASSVGGSGYTF. The CDR3 coding sequence is TGTGCCAGCAGTGTAGGGGGAAGTGGCTACACCTTC.

This chain connects TRBV12-3 or TRBV12-4 to TRBJ2-4, with D unresolved. The CDR3 contains 13 residues. V dropped 8 bases and J dropped 0 bases, with 8 bases sitting between them. Here the CDR3 reads CASGWLAKNIQYF. CDR3 DNA sequence: TGTGCCAGCGGCTGGTTAGCCAAAAACATTCAGTACTTC.

This chain joins TRBV18 and TRBJ1-6, with D tentatively TRBD1 (6 bases). This CDR3 spans 15 amino acids. Germline CDR1 and CDR2: KGHSH and LQKENI. With 5 bases removed from V and 8 bases from J, the gap between germline ends came to 16 bases. The CDR3 loop reads CASSSTGSWDSPLHF. The CDR3 DNA follows: TGTGCCAGCTCATCCACAGGGAGCTGGGATTCACCCCTCCACTTT.

The chain links TRBV14 to TRBJ1-2; D may be TRBD1 (6 bases). The CDR3 is 13 residues long. Between the trimmed V and J ends, which lost 3 bases and 4 bases, there was a span of 9 bases. Germline V lookup: CDR1 SGHDN, CDR2 FVKESK. CDR3 sequence reads: CASSHTGIYGYTF. CDR3 in DNA: TGTGCCAGCAGCCATACAGGGATCTATGGCTACACCTTC. The full variable domain, with the rest looked up from reference TRBV14 and TRBJ1-2, is EAGVTQFPSHSVIEKGQTVTLRCDPISGHDNLYWYRRVMGKEIKFLLHFVKESKQDESGMPNNRFLAERTGGTYSTLKVQPAELEDSGVYFCASSHTGIYGYTFGSGTRLTVV.

This clonotype was recorded a few times. The CDR3 spells CASSPGTTYNEQFF. In nucleotides, the CDR3 is TGTGCCAGCTCACCTGGGACTACATACAATGAGCAGTTCTTC. This sequence joins TRBV18 and TRBJ2-1, with 7 bases lining up with TRBD2. Germline lookup yields CDR1 KGHSH and CDR2 LQKENI. The V gene end was trimmed by 3 bases and the J gene end by 4 bases; junction bases not matched to a gene: 3. This CDR3 comprises 14 residues. Together with reference TRBV18 and TRBJ2-1, the CDR3 gives the full variable domain: NAGVMQNPRHLVRRRGQEARLRCSPMKGHSHVYWYRQLPEEGLKFMVYLQKENIIDESGMPKERFSAEFPKEGPSILRIQQVVRGDSAAYFCASSPGTTYNEQFFGPGTRLTVL.

The CDR3 is CASSLLTSGRGTDTQYF. CDR3 nucleotides: TGTGCCAGCAGTTTGTTGACTAGCGGGAGGGGCACAGATACGCAGTATTTT. This chain joins TRBV27 and TRBJ2-3; 14 bases agree with TRBD2. Looked up from germline, CDR1 is MNHEY and CDR2 is SMNVEV (reference sequence). The ends lost 3 bases at V and 1 base at J; junction bases unmatched: 3. The CDR3 covers 17 residues.

The chain uses TRBV30 and TRBJ2-1; D possibly corresponds to TRBD2 (5 bases). The CDR3 is 14 amino acids. Germline V gene data show CDR1 as GTSNPN and CDR2 as SVGIG (reference sequence). Trimming took 2 bases from V and 6 from J, leaving 14 bases between them. CDR3 DNA: TGTGCCTGGAGTCCAAGAGGAGGTATCAATGAGCAGTTCTTC. Translation gives CAWSPRGGINEQFF. The full variable domain, in which reference TRBV30 and TRBJ2-1 provide the parts outside the CDR3, is SQTIHQWPATLVQPVGSPLSLECTVEGTSNPNLYWYRQAAGRGLQLLFYSVGIGQISSEVPQNLSASRPQDRQFILSSKKLLLSDSGFYLCAWSPRGGINEQFFGPGTRLTVL.